This entry lists 10 T cell receptor beta chains sequenced from one sample in a study of blood T cell repertoires in COVID-19. TCRdb's copy holds only in-frame clones and misses some; the assay was immunoSEQ multiplex PCR. This sample has under 150,000 clones; 70% to 90% occur once, and the top ten carry more than 25%. Specimen: peripheral blood. Every receptor here comes from a human donor in a cohort sampled during active COVID-19.

The V and J genes are TRBV3-1 (or the pseudogene TRBV3-2) and TRBJ2-7, with 11 bases matching TRBD2. Germline lookup yields CDR1 LGHDT and CDR2 YNNKEL (reference sequence). Losses at the gene ends were 4 bases for V and 1 base for J; bases not matched to a gene: 9. The CDR3 sequence is 17 residues long. The CDR3 sequence: CASSLISGGARSYEQYF. Written as DNA, the CDR3 is TGTGCCAGCAGCCTAATTAGCGGGGGGGCTAGGTCCTACGAGCAGTACTTC.

The table lists this clone with a few counts. J is TRBJ2-2 and V is TRBV19; the D gene is possibly TRBD1 (6 bases). The CDR3 is 14 amino acids. Germline V gives CDR1 LNHDA, CDR2 SQIVND (reference sequence). Trimming pared 7 bases from V and 4 bases from J, leaving 13 bases between. The CDR3 spells CASKAQGGTGELFF. The DNA of the CDR3 is TGTGCCAGTAAGGCACAGGGTGGCACCGGGGAGCTGTTTTTT.

This clone occurred once. The gene calls are TRBV18 and TRBJ1-1, with D maybe TRBD1 (6 bases). The germline V gene encodes CDR1 KGHSH and CDR2 LQKENI. The CDR3 is 13 amino acids. V was trimmed by 2 bases and J by 6 bases, leaving 10 bases between them. CDR3 sequence: CASSPKAGAEAFF. The CDR3 region has the DNA TGTGCCAGCTCACCAAAGGCAGGGGCTGAAGCTTTCTTT.

This rearrangement joins TRBV30 to TRBJ2-7, with D possibly matching TRBD2 (7 bases). Trimming removed 0 bases from V and 2 bases from J, with 11 bases in between. The CDR3 consists of 14 residues. CDR1 is GTSNPN, CDR2 SVGIG, per germline (reference sequence). This CDR3 is CAWSVWGGPYEQYF. CDR3 DNA: TGTGCCTGGAGTGTATGGGGGGGGCCCTACGAGCAGTACTTC.

CDR3: CASSPQGARGYTF. The CDR3, as DNA: TGTGCCAGCTCACCACAGGGGGCGCGTGGCTACACCTTC. J is TRBJ1-2 and V is TRBV18, with 7 nucleotides matching TRBD1. This CDR3 is built from 13 residues. Trimming took 1 base from V and 7 from J; bases not matched to a gene: 3. Germline V gives CDR1 KGHSH, CDR2 LQKENI.

This clone was picked up a small number of times. This chain uses TRBV5-6 with TRBJ1-2; D remains ambiguous. This CDR3 comprises 16 residues. The V end was cut by 4 bases, the J end by 5 bases, with 21 bases between. Germline CDR1 and CDR2: SGHDT and YYEEEE. As DNA, the CDR3 is TGTGCCAGCAGCCCAAGGTTGGCGGGATCGTGGTATGGCTACACCTTC. Residues: CASSPRLAGSWYGYTF.

This sequence joins TRBV7-2 and TRBJ2-5; possible D gene TRBD1, 5 bases. V was shortened by 3 bases and J by 5 bases, with 10 bases between the two germline ends. The CDR3 consists of 13 residues. The germline CDR1 and CDR2 sequences are SGHTA and FQGNSA. The CDR3 region has the DNA TGTGCCAGCAGCTTCCGACAGACGGAGACCCAGTACTTC. Encoded protein: CASSFRQTETQYF.

The V and J genes are TRBV7-9 and TRBJ1-3; D unresolved. V was cut by 1 base and J by 0 bases, with 10 bases left in between. Germline values: CDR1 SEHNR, CDR2 FQNEAQ (reference sequence). CDR3 length equals 16 residues. The CDR3 sequence: CASSLEGGLSGNTIYF. The CDR3 DNA is TGTGCCAGCAGCTTAGAGGGTGGACTCTCTGGAAACACCATATATTTT.

This chain uses TRBV6-5 with TRBJ2-5; TRBD2 matches 7 bases. This CDR3 is 16 amino acids long. Germline V gene data show CDR1 as MNHEY and CDR2 as SVGAGI. J gave up 5 bases and V 0 bases, and 9 bases lay outside the gene matches. The CDR3 spells CASSYSGGREMETQYF. The DNA for the CDR3 is TGTGCCAGCAGTTACTCGGGAGGGAGGGAGATGGAGACCCAGTACTTC.

In this sample, this clone turned up a few times. V usage is TRBV27 and J usage is TRBJ2-7, with 10 bases lining up with TRBD1. This CDR3 has 14 residues. Germline values: CDR1 MNHEY, CDR2 SMNVEV (reference sequence). V was pared by 5 bases and J by 2 bases, with 3 bases of the junction left unmatched. The CDR3, as DNA: TGTGCCAGCAGTAGGACAGGGGGAACCTACGAGCAGTACTTC. Protein sequence: CASSRTGGTYEQYF.